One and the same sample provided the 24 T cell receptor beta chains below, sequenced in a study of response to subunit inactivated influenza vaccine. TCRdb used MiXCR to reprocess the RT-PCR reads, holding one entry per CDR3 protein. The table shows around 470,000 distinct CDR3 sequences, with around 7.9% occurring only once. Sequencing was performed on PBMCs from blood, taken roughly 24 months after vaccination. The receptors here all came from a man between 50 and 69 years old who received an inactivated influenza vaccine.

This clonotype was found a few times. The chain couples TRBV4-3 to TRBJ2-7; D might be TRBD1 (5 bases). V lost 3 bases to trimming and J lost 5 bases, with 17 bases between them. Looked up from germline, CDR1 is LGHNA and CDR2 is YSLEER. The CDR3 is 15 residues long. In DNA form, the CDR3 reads TGCGCCAGCAGCCACCAAGTTCCAGGGCGCCACGAGCAGTACTTC. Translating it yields CASSHQVPGRHEQYF.

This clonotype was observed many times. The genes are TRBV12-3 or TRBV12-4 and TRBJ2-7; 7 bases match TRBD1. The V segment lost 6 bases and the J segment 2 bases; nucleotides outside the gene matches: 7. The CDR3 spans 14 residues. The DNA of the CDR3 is TGTGCCAGCAGCCGCCGGGACAGAGCCTACGAGCAGTACTTC. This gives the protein CASSRRDRAYEQYF.

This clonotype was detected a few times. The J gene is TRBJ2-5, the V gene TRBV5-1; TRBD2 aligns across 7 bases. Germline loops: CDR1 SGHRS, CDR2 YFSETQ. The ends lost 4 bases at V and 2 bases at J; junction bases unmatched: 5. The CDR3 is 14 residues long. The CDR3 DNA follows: TGCGCCAGCAGCATCGGGACTAATCAAGAGACCCAGTACTTC. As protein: CASSIGTNQETQYF.

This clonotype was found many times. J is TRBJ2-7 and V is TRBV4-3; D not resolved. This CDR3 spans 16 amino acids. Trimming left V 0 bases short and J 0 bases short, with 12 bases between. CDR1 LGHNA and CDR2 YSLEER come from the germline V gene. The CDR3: CASSQEEREDSYEQYF. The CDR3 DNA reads TGCGCCAGCAGCCAAGAGGAAAGAGAGGACTCCTACGAGCAGTACTTC.

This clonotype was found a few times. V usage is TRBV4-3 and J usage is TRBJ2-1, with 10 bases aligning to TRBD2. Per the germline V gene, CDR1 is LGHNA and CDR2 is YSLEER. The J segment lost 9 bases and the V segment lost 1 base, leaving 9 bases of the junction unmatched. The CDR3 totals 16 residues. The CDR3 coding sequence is TGCGCCAGCAGCCAAGCCCCTAGCGGGAGTTCTGGTGAGCAGTTCTTC. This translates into CASSQAPSGSSGEQFF.

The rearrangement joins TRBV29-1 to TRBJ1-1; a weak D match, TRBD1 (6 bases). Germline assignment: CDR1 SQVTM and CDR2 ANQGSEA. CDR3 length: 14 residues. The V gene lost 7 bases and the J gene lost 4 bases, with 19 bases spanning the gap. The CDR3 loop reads CSAVYQGTGTEAFF. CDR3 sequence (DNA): TGCAGCGCGGTCTATCAGGGGACGGGCACTGAAGCTTTCTTT.

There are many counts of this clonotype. CDR3 region: CASSFWLGEQYF. For the CDR3, the DNA is TGTGCCAGCAGTTTCTGGCTAGGCGAGCAGTACTTC. This chain joins TRBV12-3 or TRBV12-4 and TRBJ2-7; D remains ambiguous. This CDR3 contains 12 residues. V was pared by 3 bases and J by 6 bases, with 9 bases between.

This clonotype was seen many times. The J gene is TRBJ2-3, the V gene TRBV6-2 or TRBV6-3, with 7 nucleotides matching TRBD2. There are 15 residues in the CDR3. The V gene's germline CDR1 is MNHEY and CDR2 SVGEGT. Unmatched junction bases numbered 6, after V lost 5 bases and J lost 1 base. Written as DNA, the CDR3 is TGTGCCAGCAGTATAGCGGGTGGAGGCACAGATACGCAGTATTTT. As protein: CASSIAGGGTDTQYF.

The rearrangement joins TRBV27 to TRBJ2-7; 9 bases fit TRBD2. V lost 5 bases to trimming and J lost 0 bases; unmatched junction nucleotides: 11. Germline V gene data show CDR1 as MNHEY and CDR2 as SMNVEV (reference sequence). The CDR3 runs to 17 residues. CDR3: CASSAFGLAFSSYEQYF. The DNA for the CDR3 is TGTGCCAGCAGTGCCTTCGGACTAGCGTTTAGCTCCTACGAGCAGTACTTC.

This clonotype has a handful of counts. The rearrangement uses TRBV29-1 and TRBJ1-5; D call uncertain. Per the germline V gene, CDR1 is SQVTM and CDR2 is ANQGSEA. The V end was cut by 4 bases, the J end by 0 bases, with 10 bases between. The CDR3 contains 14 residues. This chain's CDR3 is CSVGGPTSNQPQHF. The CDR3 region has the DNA TGCAGCGTTGGAGGGCCTACTAGCAATCAGCCCCAGCATTTT. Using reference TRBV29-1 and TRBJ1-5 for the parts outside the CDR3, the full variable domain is SAVISQKPSRDICQRGTSLTIQCQVDSQVTMMFWYRQQPGQSLTLIATANQGSEATYESGFVIDKFPISRPNLTFSTLTVSNMSPEDSSIYLCSVGGPTSNQPQHFGDGTRLSIL.

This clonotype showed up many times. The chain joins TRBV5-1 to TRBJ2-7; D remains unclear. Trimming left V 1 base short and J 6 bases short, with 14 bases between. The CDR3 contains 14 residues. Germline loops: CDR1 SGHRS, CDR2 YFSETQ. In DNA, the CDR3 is TGCGCCAGCAGCTTGTCTGGCCCCCCGGTCGAGCAGTACTTC. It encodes CASSLSGPPVEQYF.

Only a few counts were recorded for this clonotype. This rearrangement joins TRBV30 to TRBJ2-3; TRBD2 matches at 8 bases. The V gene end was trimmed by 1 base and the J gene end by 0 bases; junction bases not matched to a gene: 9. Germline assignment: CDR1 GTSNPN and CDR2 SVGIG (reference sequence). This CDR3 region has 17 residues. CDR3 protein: CAWSGRGGRSSTDTQYF. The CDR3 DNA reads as TGTGCCTGGAGTGGACGGGGGGGCCGTTCTAGCACAGATACGCAGTATTTT. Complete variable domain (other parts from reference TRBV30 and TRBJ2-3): SQTIHQWPATLVQPVGSPLSLECTVEGTSNPNLYWYRQAAGRGLQLLFYSVGIGQISSEVPQNLSASRPQDRQFILSSKKLLLSDSGFYLCAWSGRGGRSSTDTQYFGPGTRLTVL.

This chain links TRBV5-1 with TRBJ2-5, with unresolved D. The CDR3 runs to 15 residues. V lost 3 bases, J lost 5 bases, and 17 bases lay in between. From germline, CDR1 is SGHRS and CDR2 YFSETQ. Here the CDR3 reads CASSSLPGVGETQYF. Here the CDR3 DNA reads TGCGCCAGCAGCTCCCTTCCCGGAGTAGGCGAGACCCAGTACTTC.

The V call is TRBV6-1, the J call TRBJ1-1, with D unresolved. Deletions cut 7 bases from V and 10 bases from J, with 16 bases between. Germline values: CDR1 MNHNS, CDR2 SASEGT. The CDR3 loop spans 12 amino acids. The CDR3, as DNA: TGTGCCAGCATTCTTGGACCGGCTCGAGCTTTCTTT. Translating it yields CASILGPARAFF.

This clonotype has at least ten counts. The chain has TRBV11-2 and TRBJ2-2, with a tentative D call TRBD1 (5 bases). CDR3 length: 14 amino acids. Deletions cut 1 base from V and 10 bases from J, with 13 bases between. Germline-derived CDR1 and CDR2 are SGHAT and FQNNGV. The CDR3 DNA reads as TGTGCCAGCAGCTTAGTCCTCAGGGCCTTGGAGCTGTTTTTT. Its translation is CASSLVLRALELFF.

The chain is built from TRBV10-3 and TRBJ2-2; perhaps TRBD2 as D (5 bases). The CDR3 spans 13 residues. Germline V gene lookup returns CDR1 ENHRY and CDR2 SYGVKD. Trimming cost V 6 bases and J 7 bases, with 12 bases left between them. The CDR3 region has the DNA TGTGCCATCAGGACCGAGGGATACGGGGAGCTGTTTTTT. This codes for CAIRTEGYGELFF.

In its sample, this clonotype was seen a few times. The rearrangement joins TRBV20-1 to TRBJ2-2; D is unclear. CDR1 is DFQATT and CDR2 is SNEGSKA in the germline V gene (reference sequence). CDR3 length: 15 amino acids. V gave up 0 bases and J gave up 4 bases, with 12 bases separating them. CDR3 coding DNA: TGCAGTGCTAGAGATCTCTATGGGTCCACCGGGGAGCTGTTTTTT. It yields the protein CSARDLYGSTGELFF.

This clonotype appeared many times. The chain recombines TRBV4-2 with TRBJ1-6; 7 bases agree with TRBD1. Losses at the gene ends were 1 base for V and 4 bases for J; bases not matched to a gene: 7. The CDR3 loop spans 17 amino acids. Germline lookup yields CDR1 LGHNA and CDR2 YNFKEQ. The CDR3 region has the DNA TGTGCCAGCAGCCAAGCCCTACAGGGGAATTATAATTCACCCCTCCACTTT. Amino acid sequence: CASSQALQGNYNSPLHF.

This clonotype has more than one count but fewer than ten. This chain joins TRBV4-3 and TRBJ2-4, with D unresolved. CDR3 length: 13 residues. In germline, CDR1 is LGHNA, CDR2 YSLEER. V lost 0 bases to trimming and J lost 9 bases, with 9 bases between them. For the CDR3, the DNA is TGCGCCAGCAGCCAAGATAGGGCAGGCATTCAGTACTTC. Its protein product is CASSQDRAGIQYF.

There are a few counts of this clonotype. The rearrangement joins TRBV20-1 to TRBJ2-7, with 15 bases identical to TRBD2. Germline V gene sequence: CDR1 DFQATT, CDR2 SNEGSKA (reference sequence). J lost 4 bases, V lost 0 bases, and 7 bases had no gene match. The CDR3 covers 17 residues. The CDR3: CSARETRGLAGGYEQYF. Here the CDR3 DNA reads TGCAGTGCTAGAGAGACGCGGGGACTAGCGGGGGGTTACGAGCAGTACTTC.

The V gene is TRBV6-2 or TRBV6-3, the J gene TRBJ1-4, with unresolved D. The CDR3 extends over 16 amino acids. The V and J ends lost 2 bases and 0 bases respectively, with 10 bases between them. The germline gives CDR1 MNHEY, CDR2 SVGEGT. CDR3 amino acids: CASSYDPEATNEKLFF. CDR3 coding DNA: TGTGCCAGCAGTTACGACCCAGAGGCAACTAATGAAAAACTGTTTTTT.

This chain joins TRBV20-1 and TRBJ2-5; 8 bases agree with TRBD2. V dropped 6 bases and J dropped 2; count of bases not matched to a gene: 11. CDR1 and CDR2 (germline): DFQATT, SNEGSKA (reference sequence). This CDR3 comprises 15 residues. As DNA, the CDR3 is TGCAGTGCGCAAAACGCGGCTAGCGGGCAAGAGACCCAGTACTTC. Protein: CSAQNAASGQETQYF.

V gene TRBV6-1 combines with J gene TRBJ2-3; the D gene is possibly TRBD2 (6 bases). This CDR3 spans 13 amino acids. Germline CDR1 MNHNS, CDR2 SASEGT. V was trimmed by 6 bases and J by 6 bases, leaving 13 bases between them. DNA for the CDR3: TGTGCCAGCAGGACGGAGGGGATGGATACGCAGTATTTT. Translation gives CASRTEGMDTQYF.

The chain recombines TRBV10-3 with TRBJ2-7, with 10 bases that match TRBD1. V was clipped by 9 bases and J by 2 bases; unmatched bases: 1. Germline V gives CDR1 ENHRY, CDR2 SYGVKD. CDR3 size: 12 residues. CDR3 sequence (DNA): TGTGCCATGGGACAGGGGACCTACGAGCAGTACTTC. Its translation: CAMGQGTYEQYF.